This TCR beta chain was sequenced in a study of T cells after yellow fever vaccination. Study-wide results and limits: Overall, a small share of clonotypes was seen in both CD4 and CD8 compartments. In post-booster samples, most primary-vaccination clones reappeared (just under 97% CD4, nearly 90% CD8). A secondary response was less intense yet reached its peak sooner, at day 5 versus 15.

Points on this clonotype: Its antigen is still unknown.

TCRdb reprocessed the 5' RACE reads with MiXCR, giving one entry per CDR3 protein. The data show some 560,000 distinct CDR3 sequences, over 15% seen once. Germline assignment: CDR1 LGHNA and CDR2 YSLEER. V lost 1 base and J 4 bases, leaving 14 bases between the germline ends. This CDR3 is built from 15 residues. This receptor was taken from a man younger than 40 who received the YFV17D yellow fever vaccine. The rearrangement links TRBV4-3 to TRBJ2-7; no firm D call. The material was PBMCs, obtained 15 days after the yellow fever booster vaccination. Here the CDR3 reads CASSQGLAGKYEQYF. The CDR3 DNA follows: TGCGCCAGCAGCCAAGGGCTGGCAGGAAAATACGAGCAGTACTTC.